This TCR beta chain was captured in a study of T cells in Graves' hyperthyroidism and ophthalmopathy. Study as a whole: Peripheral blood was collected at initial diagnosis, before any treatment.

Amplified regions were TCR beta CDR3 sequences from RNA transcripts. HTBI primers were employed in a first-round RT-PCR of the TCR CDR3. From the multiplex PCR reads, TCRdb called clonotypes with MiXCR, one entry per CDR3 protein. The repertoire holds around 690,000 distinct CDR3 sequences, with roughly 20% as singletons. Those patients with uncontrolled infection, other autoimmune disease, pregnancy or lactation were excluded. For the diagnoses, clinical symptoms, serum thyroxine and TRAb, thyroid ultrasound and orbital computed tomography were used. Study-wide findings and caveats: The majority of expanded thyroid clonotypes above 0.001 also appeared in blood.

This CDR3 is 16 amino acids long. Trimming took 4 bases from V and 1 from J; bases not matched to a gene: 4. The V gene's germline CDR1 is MGHDK and CDR2 SYGVNS. This clonotype was counted a few times. Its antigen remains unidentified. The clonotype comes from a man younger than 45 with Graves' ophthalmopathy. Source material: blood. The chain is built from TRBV25-1 and TRBJ2-2; 9 bases are a match to TRBD2. CDR3: CASSVLTSGNTGELFF. The DNA for the CDR3 is TGTGCCAGCAGTGTTCTGACTAGCGGGAACACCGGGGAGCTGTTTTTT.